Sequencing of this T cell receptor (beta chain) was carried out in a study of Graves' ophthalmopathy and Graves' hyperthyroidism. Looking at the study overall: Blood was drawn at initial diagnosis, before any treatment.

Overall study results and limits: Most expanded clonotypes in thyroid above 0.001 frequency also showed up in blood. The model reached roughly 70% sensitivity and about 72% specificity for predicting ophthalmopathy progression.

Amplification of the TCR beta CDR3 regions used RNA transcripts (as template). First-round RT-PCR relied on HTBI primers, and a second-round multiplex PCR came next. TCRdb called the multiplex PCR reads again in MiXCR, with one record for every CDR3 protein. The table includes more than 550,000 distinct CDR3 sequences, about two fifths detected once. Germline CDR1 and CDR2: SGDLS and YYNGEE. The CDR3 sequence is 16 residues long. J lost 2 bases, V lost 4 bases, and 5 bases had no gene match. This clonotype was found many times. The antigen remains undetermined. V gene TRBV9 combines with J gene TRBJ2-6, with TRBD1 matching 8 bases. The TCR originated in an adult man with Graves' ophthalmopathy. Specimen: peripheral blood. DNA of the CDR3: TGTGCCAGCAGCTTTGGACAGGGACCTGGGGCCAACGTCCTGACTTTC. It translates to CASSFGQGPGANVLTF.